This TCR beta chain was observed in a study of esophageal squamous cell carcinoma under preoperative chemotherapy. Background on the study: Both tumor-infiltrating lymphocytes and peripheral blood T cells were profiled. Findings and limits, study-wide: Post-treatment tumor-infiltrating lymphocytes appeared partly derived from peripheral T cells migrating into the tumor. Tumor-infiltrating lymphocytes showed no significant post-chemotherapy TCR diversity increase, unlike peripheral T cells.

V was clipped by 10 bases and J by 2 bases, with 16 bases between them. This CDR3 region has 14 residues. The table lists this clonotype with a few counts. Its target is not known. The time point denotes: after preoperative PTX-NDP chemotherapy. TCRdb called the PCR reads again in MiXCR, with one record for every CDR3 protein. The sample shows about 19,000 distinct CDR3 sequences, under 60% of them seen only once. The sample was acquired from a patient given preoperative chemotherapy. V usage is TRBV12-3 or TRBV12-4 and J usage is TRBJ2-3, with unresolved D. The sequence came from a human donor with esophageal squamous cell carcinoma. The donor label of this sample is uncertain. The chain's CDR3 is CATDSRAHTDTQYF. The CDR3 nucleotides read TGTGCCACCGACTCTAGAGCTCACACAGATACGCAGTATTTT.